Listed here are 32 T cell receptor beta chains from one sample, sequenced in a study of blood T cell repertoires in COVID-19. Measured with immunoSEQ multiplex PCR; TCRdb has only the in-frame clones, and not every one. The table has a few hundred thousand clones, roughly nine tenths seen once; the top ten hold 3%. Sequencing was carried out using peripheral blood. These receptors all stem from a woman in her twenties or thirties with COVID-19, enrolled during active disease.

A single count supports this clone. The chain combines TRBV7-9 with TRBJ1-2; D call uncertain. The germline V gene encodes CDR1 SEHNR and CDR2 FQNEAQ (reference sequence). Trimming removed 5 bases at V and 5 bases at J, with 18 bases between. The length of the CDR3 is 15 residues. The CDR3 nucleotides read TGTGCCAGCAGCCCCCCCATTGGTCTCCGGTATGGCTACACCTTC. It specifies CASSPPIGLRYGYTF.

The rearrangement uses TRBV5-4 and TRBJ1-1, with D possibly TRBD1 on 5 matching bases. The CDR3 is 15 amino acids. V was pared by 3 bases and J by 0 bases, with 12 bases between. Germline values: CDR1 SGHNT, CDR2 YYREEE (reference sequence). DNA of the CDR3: TGTGCCAGCAGCTCTCCGACAGCCATGAACACTGAAGCTTTCTTT. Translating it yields CASSSPTAMNTEAFF.

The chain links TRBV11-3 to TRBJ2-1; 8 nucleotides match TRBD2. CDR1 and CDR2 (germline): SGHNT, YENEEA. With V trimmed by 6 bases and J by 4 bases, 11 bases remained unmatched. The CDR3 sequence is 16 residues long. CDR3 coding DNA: TGTGCCAGCAGTTTAAAGGTGGTAGCGGGGTACAATGAGCAGTTCTTC. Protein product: CASSLKVVAGYNEQFF. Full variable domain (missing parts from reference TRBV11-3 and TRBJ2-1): EAGVVQSPRYKIIEKKQPVAFWCNPISGHNTLYWYLQNLGQGPELLIRYENEEAVDDSQLPKDRFSAERLKGVDSTLKIQPAELGDSAVYLCASSLKVVAGYNEQFFGPGTRLTVL.

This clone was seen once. The CDR3 bases are TGTGCCAGCAGGGGGGCGATCTATAGCAATCAGCCCCAGCATTTT. Its translation: CASRGAIYSNQPQHF. V is TRBV6-5 and J is TRBJ1-5; D is perhaps TRBD1 (6 bases). This CDR3 has 15 amino acids. Germline V gene data show CDR1 as MNHEY and CDR2 as SVGAGI. V was clipped by 6 bases and J by 0 bases, with 12 bases between them.

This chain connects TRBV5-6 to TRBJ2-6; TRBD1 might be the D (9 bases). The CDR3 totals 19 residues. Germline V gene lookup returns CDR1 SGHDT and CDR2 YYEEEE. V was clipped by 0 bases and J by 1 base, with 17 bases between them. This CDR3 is CASSLGTGAGGSGANVLTF. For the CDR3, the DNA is TGTGCCAGCAGCTTGGGGACAGGGGCGGGAGGATCTGGGGCCAACGTCCTGACTTTC.

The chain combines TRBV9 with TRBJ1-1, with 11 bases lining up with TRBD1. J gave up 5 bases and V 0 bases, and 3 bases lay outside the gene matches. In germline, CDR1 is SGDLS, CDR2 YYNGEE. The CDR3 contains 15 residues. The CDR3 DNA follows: TGTGCCAGCAGCGTAGTGCGGGACAGGGGGACTGAAGCTTTCTTT. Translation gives CASSVVRDRGTEAFF.

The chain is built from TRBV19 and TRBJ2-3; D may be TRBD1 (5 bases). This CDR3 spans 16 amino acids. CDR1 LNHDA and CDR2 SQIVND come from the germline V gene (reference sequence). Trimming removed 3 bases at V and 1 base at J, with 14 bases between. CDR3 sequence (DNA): TGTGCCAGTAGTATCGGTCAGGGTTGGGGCACAGATACGCAGTATTTT. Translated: CASSIGQGWGTDTQYF.

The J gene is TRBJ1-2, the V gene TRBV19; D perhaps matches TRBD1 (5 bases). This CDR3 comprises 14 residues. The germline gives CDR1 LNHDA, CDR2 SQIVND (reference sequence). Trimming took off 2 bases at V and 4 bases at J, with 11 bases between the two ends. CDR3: CASSISGGSYGYTF. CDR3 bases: TGTGCCAGTAGTATAAGCGGGGGGAGCTATGGCTACACCTTC.

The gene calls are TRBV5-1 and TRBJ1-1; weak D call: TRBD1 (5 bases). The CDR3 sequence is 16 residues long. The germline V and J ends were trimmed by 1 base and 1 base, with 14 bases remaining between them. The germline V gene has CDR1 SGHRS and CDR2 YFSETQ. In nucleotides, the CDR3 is TGCGCCAGCAGCTTGTTAGGTTTCAGGGAGAACACTGAAGCTTTCTTT. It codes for CASSLLGFRENTEAFF.

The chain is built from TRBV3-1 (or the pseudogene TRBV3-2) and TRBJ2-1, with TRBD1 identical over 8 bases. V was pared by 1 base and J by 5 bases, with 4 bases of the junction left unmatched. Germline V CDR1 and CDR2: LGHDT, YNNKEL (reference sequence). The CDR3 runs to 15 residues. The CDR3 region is CASSQGTGIDNEQFF. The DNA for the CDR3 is TGTGCCAGCAGCCAAGGGACAGGGATCGACAATGAGCAGTTCTTC.

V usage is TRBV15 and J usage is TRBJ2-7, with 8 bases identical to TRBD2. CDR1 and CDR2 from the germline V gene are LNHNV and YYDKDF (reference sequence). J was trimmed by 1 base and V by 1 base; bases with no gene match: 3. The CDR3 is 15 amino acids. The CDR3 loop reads CATSRAGTSSYEQYF. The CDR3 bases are TGTGCCACCAGCAGAGCCGGGACTAGTTCCTACGAGCAGTACTTC.

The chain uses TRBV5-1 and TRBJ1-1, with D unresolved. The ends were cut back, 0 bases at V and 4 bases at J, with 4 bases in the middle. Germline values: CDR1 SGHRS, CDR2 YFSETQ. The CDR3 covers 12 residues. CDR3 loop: CASSLDGTEAFF. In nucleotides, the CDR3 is TGCGCCAGCAGCTTGGACGGCACTGAAGCTTTCTTT.

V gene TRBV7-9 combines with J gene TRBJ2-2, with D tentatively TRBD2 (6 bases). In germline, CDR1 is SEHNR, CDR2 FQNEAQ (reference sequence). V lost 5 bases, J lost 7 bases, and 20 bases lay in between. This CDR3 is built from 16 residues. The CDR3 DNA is TGTGCCAGCAGCCACCGGGACTCCTACTGGGGCGGGGAGCTGTTTTTT. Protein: CASSHRDSYWGGELFF.

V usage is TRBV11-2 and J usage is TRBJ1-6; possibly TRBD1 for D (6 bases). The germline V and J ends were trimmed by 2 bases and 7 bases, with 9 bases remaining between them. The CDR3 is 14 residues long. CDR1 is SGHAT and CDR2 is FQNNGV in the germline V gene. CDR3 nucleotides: TGTGCCAGCAGCTTACCAGGGGCAAATTCACCCCTCCACTTT. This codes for CASSLPGANSPLHF.

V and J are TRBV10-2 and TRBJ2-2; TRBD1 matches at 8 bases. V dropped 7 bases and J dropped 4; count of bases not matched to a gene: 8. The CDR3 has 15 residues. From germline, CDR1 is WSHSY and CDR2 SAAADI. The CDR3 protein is CASTPAGGRTGELFF. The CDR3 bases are TGCGCCAGCACCCCCGCAGGGGGCCGCACCGGGGAGCTGTTTTTT.

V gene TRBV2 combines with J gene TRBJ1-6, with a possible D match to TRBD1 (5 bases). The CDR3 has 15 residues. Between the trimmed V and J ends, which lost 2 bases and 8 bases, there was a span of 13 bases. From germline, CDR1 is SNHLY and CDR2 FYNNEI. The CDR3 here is CASSEIRVGDSPLHF. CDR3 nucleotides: TGTGCCAGCAGTGAAATCCGGGTAGGGGATTCACCCCTCCACTTT.

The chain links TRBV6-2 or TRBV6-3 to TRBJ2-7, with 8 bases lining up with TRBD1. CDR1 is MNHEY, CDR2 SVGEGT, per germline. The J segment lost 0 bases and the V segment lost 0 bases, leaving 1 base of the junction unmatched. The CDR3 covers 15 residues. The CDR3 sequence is CASSYSGTGSYEQYF. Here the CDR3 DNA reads TGTGCCAGCAGTTACTCGGGGACAGGCTCCTACGAGCAGTACTTC.

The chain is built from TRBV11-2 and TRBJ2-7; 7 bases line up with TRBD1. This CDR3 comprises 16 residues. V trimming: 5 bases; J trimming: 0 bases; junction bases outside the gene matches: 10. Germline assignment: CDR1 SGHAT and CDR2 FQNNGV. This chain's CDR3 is CASSRFGTANSYEQYF. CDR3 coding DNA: TGTGCCAGCAGCCGTTTCGGGACAGCGAACTCCTACGAGCAGTACTTC. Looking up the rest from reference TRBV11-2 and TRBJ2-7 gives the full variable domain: EAGVAQSPRYKIIEKRQSVAFWCNPISGHATLYWYQQILGQGPKLLIQFQNNGVVDDSQLPKDRFSAERLKGVDSTLKIQPAKLEDSAVYLCASSRFGTANSYEQYFGPGTRLTVT.

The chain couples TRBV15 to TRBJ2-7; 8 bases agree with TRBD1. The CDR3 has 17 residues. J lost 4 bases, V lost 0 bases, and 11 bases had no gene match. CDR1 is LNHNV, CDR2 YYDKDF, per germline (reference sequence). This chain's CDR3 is CATSRDRGRDRRYEQYF. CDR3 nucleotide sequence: TGTGCCACCAGCAGAGATCGGGGCCGGGACAGGAGATACGAGCAGTACTTC.

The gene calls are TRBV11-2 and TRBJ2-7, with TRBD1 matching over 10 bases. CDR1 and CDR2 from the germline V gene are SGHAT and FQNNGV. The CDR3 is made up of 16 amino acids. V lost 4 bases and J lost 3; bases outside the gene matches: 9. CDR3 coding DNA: TGTGCCAGCAGCTCAATAGGACAGGGGGACAGCTACGAGCAGTACTTC. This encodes CASSSIGQGDSYEQYF.

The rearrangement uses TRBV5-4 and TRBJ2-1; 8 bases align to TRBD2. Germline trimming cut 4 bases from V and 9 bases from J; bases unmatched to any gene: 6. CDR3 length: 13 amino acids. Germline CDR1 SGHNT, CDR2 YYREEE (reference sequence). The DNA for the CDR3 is TGTGCCAGCAGCCGGACTAGCTTTCTTGAGCAGTTCTTC. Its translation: CASSRTSFLEQFF.

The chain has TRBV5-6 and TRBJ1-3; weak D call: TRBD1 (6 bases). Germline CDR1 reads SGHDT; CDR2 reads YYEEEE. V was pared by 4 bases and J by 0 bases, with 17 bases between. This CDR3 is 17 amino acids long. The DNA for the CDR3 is TGTGCCAGCAGCCCAATGGTTGGGGGCAGCTCTGGAAACACCATATATTTT. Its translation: CASSPMVGGSSGNTIYF.

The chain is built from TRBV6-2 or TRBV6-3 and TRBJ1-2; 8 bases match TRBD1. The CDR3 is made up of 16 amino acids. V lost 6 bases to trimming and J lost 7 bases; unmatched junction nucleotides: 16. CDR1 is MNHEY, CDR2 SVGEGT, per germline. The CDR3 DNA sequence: TGTGCCAGCAGCGATCTTTGGGCCAGGGGGCGAGGTGGCTACACCTTC. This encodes CASSDLWARGRGGYTF.

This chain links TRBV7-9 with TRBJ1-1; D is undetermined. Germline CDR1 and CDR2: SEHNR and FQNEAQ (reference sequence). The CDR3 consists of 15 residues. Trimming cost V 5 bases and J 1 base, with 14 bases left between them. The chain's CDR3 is CASSPPGWTNTEAFF. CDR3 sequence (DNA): TGTGCCAGCAGCCCGCCGGGGTGGACGAACACTGAAGCTTTCTTT. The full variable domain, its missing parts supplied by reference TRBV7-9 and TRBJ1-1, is DTGVSQNPRHKITKRGQNVTFRCDPISEHNRLYWYRQTLGQGPEFLTYFQNEAQLEKSRLLSDRFSAERPKGSFSTLEIQRTEQGDSAMYLCASSPPGWTNTEAFFGQGTRLTVV.

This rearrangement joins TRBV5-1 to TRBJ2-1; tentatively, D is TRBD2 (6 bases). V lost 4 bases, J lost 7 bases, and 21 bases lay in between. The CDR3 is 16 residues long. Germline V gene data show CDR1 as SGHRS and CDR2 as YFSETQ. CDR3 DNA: TGCGCCAGCAGCGCGGCTTGGACTACACCTCCAAATGAGCAGTTCTTC. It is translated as CASSAAWTTPPNEQFF. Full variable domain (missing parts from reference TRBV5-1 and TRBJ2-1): KAGVTQTPRYLIKTRGQQVTLSCSPISGHRSVSWYQQTPGQGLQFLFEYFSETQRNKGNFPGRFSGRQFSNSRSEMNVSTLELGDSALYLCASSAAWTTPPNEQFFGPGTRLTVL.

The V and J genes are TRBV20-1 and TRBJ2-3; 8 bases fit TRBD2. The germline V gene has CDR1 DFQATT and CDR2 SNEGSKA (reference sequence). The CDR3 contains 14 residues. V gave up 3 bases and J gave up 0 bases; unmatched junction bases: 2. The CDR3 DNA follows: TGCAGTGCTAGTAGCGGGGAGAGCACAGATACGCAGTATTTT. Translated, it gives CSASSGESTDTQYF.

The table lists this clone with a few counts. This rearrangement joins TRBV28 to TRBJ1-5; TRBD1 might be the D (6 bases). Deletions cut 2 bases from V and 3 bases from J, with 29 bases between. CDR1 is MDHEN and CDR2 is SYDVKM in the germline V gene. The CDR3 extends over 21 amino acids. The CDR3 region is CASSLVVDVGRQAEDNQPQHF. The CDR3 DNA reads TGTGCCAGCAGTTTAGTAGTCGATGTTGGCAGACAGGCGGAAGACAATCAGCCCCAGCATTTT.

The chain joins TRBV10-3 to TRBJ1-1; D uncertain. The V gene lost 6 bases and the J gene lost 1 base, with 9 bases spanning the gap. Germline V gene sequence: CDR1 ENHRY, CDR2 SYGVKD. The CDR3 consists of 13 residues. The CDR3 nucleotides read TGTGCCATCAGCGACACAAAGAACACTGAAGCTTTCTTT. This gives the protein CAISDTKNTEAFF.

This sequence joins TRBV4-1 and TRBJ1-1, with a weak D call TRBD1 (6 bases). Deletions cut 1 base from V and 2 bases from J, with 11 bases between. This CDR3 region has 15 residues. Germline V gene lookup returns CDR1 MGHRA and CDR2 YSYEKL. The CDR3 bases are TGCGCCAGCAGCCAAGGGACAGCAGGAAACACTGAAGCTTTCTTT. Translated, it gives CASSQGTAGNTEAFF.

The CDR3 DNA follows: TGCGCCAGCAGCCAAGATGCGTGGGAGACCCAGTACTTC. Its protein is CASSQDAWETQYF. The chain couples TRBV4-1 to TRBJ2-5; D is uncertain. The V gene's germline CDR1 is MGHRA and CDR2 YSYEKL. The CDR3 sequence is 13 residues long. Trimming pared 0 bases from V and 5 bases from J, leaving 7 bases between.

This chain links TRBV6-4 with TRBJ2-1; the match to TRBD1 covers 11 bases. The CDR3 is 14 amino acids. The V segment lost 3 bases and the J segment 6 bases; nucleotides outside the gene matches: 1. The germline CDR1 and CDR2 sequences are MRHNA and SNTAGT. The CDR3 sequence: CASSEGTGGNEQFF. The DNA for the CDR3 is TGTGCCAGCAGTGAGGGGACAGGGGGCAATGAGCAGTTCTTC.

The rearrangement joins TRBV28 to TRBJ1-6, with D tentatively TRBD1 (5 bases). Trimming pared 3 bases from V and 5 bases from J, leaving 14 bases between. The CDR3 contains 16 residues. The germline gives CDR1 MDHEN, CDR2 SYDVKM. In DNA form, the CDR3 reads TGTGCCAGCAGTTTGATCGACAGACCTGATAATTCACCCCTCCACTTT. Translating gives CASSLIDRPDNSPLHF.